These T cell receptor beta chains were read from a single sample in a study of blood T cell repertoires in COVID-19. This table comes from immunoSEQ multiplex PCR, and its TCRdb copy is limited to in-frame clones, with some not included. This sample yields over 60,000 clones, of which over 65% are seen a single time; less than 25% belongs to the top ten. The sequencing input was peripheral blood. The receptor set was obtained from an older man with active or convalescent COVID-19. Each CDR3 is given with its conserved first and last residue. The order of the fields is CDR3 DNA, CDR3 protein, J gene, V gene, clone size, D gene. The D gene is left open where the match is weak. Where a row states a size, it is once, few, many or the class of an expanded clone; other rows omit it.

CDR3 DNA: TGTGCCAGCAGCTTATCCCACTGGACAGGGGCCGATGGCTACACCTTC
CDR3 protein: CASSLSHWTGADGYTF
J gene: TRBJ1-2
V gene: TRBV7-9
clone size: NA
D gene: TRBD1

CDR3 DNA: TGCGCCAGCAGCTTCGGGGGGGACACCGGGGAGCTGTTTTTT
CDR3 protein: CASSFGGDTGELFF
J gene: TRBJ2-2
V gene: TRBV5-1
clone size: few
D gene: TRBD2

CDR3 DNA: TGCGCCAGCAGCTCCCTCGACAGGGGGCGTAATCAGCCCCAGCATTTT
CDR3 protein: CASSSLDRGRNQPQHF
J gene: TRBJ1-5
V gene: TRBV5-1
clone size: NA
D gene: TRBD1

CDR3 DNA: TGTGCCAGCAGCTTAGTATGGGAACAGGGGGATCGAAATGAGCAGTTCTTC
CDR3 protein: CASSLVWEQGDRNEQFF
J gene: TRBJ2-1
V gene: TRBV7-9
clone size: NA
D gene: TRBD1

CDR3 DNA: TGTGCCAGCAGTTACTCGGCAGGGGGCGGCAATGAGCAGTTCTTC
CDR3 protein: CASSYSAGGGNEQFF
J gene: TRBJ2-1
V gene: TRBV6-5
clone size: NA
D gene: TRBD1

CDR3 DNA: TGCGCCAGCAGTGATCCCGGGTACACCGGGGAGCTGTTTTTT
CDR3 protein: CASSDPGYTGELFF
J gene: TRBJ2-2
V gene: TRBV10-2
clone size: NA
D gene: NA

CDR3 DNA: TGTGCCAGCAGCTTATCGATGTACGGGGTAGTCGATTCACCCCTCCACTTT
CDR3 protein: CASSLSMYGVVDSPLHF
J gene: TRBJ1-6
V gene: TRBV7-9
clone size: NA
D gene: NA

CDR3 DNA: TGTGCCAGCAGCGTCAGTATGAACACTGAAGCTTTCTTT
CDR3 protein: CASSVSMNTEAFF
J gene: TRBJ1-1
V gene: TRBV7-3
clone size: NA
D gene: NA

CDR3 DNA: TGTGCCAGCAGACCAGCGGGGGGGGCATACAATGAGCAGTTCTTC
CDR3 protein: CASRPAGGAYNEQFF
J gene: TRBJ2-1
V gene: TRBV27
clone size: NA
D gene: TRBD2

CDR3 DNA: TGTGCCAGCAGTTACGGGGGGGAGATGAACACTGAAGCTTTCTTT
CDR3 protein: CASSYGGEMNTEAFF
J gene: TRBJ1-1
V gene: TRBV6-5
clone size: NA
D gene: NA

CDR3 DNA: TGTGCCAGCAGCAAAGACAACAGGGGGAGCTCCTACGAGCAGTACTTC
CDR3 protein: CASSKDNRGSSYEQYF
J gene: TRBJ2-7
V gene: TRBV21-1
clone size: few
D gene: NA

CDR3 DNA: TGTGCCACCAGTGATCTGAGCCGGGACAGGGGAGATAATCAGCCCCAGCATTTT
CDR3 protein: CATSDLSRDRGDNQPQHF
J gene: TRBJ1-5
V gene: TRBV24-1
clone size: NA
D gene: TRBD1

CDR3 DNA: TGCGCCAGCACCTCAGCGGGACTAGCGGGGGGCGGGGAGACCCAGTACTTC
CDR3 protein: CASTSAGLAGGGETQYF
J gene: TRBJ2-5
V gene: TRBV5-1
clone size: few
D gene: TRBD2

CDR3 DNA: TGTGCCAGTACTATGACAGGGGCGCCTGAAGCTTTCTTT
CDR3 protein: CASTMTGAPEAFF
J gene: TRBJ1-1
V gene: TRBV19
clone size: NA
D gene: TRBD1

CDR3 DNA: TGTGCCAGCAGCTTAGATGGAGATCCTAACTATGGCTACACCTTC
CDR3 protein: CASSLDGDPNYGYTF
J gene: TRBJ1-2
V gene: TRBV7-8
clone size: NA
D gene: NA

CDR3 DNA: TGTGCCAGCCAGATTGGCTCTGGAAACACCATATATTTT
CDR3 protein: CASQIGSGNTIYF
J gene: TRBJ1-3
V gene: TRBV2
clone size: few
D gene: NA

CDR3 DNA: TGTGCCAGCAGCCTCCGTAGGGGACTGTTTTTT
CDR3 protein: CASSLRRGLFF
J gene: TRBJ1-4
V gene: TRBV28
clone size: NA
D gene: NA

CDR3 DNA: TGTGCCAGCAGTCAACAGGTGCAGGACACCTTC
CDR3 protein: CASSQQVQDTF
J gene: TRBJ1-2
V gene: TRBV2
clone size: NA
D gene: NA

CDR3 DNA: TGTGCCACCAGCAGAGATCGGCGGGGATTCAATGAGCAGTTCTTC
CDR3 protein: CATSRDRRGFNEQFF
J gene: TRBJ2-1
V gene: TRBV15
clone size: NA
D gene: NA

CDR3 DNA: TGTGCCAGCAGCCAGCGGGGGTCAGACACCGGGGAGCTGTTTTTT
CDR3 protein: CASSQRGSDTGELFF
J gene: TRBJ2-2
V gene: TRBV3-1/TRBV3-2
clone size: NA
D gene: TRBD2

CDR3 DNA: TGTGCCGCCAAGGGACAGGGCACAGATACGCAGTATTTT
CDR3 protein: CAAKGQGTDTQYF
J gene: TRBJ2-3
V gene: TRBV5-4
clone size: NA
D gene: TRBD1

CDR3 DNA: TGTGCCAGCAGCTACCGGAGCGGGGGGCTTTTCAATGAGCAGTTCTTC
CDR3 protein: CASSYRSGGLFNEQFF
J gene: TRBJ2-1
V gene: TRBV7-2
clone size: NA
D gene: TRBD2

CDR3 DNA: TGTGCCAGCCTTCAGGGTTCAAATAATTCACCCCTCCACTTT
CDR3 protein: CASLQGSNNSPLHF
J gene: TRBJ1-6
V gene: TRBV28
clone size: NA
D gene: NA

CDR3 DNA: TGTGCCAGCAGCCAAAGCGAGAGTTTCTCTGGAAACACCATATATTTT
CDR3 protein: CASSQSESFSGNTIYF
J gene: TRBJ1-3
V gene: TRBV4-2
clone size: NA
D gene: NA

CDR3 DNA: TGTGCCAGCAGTCGACAGGCTGGAGAGACCCAGTACTTC
CDR3 protein: CASSRQAGETQYF
J gene: TRBJ2-5
V gene: TRBV6-4
clone size: NA
D gene: NA

CDR3 DNA: TGTGCCAGCAGCTCCAGACCACAGGGAAACTTTTATGGCTACACCTTC
CDR3 protein: CASSSRPQGNFYGYTF
J gene: TRBJ1-2
V gene: TRBV5-4
clone size: NA
D gene: NA

CDR3 DNA: TGCGCCAGCAGCCAGAAGGACAGGGGGCTCAACGAGCAGTACTTC
CDR3 protein: CASSQKDRGLNEQYF
J gene: TRBJ2-7
V gene: TRBV4-3
clone size: NA
D gene: TRBD1

CDR3 DNA: TGTGCCAGCAGCTTACTGGGGGCTCTGAACACCGGGGAGCTGTTTTTT
CDR3 protein: CASSLLGALNTGELFF
J gene: TRBJ2-2
V gene: TRBV7-3
clone size: NA
D gene: NA

CDR3 DNA: TGCGCCAGCAGCTTGCAGGTGGGCTCCTACAATGAGCAGTTCTTC
CDR3 protein: CASSLQVGSYNEQFF
J gene: TRBJ2-1
V gene: TRBV5-1
clone size: NA
D gene: NA

CDR3 DNA: TGTGCCAGCAGCCTCCGGACCGGGGTACAGTCCGAGCAGTACTTC
CDR3 protein: CASSLRTGVQSEQYF
J gene: TRBJ2-7
V gene: TRBV11-2
clone size: few
D gene: NA

CDR3 DNA: TGTGCCAGCAGCTTCAGGGGAGCTAATGAAAAACTGTTTTTT
CDR3 protein: CASSFRGANEKLFF
J gene: TRBJ1-4
V gene: TRBV7-2
clone size: NA
D gene: NA

CDR3 DNA: TGTGCCAGCAGCCAAGAAGGAGCGGGAGTATGGGACGAGCAGTACTTC
CDR3 protein: CASSQEGAGVWDEQYF
J gene: TRBJ2-7
V gene: TRBV3-1/TRBV3-2
clone size: once
D gene: TRBD2

CDR3 DNA: TGTGCCAGTAGTGCCCACATTGCAACTAATGAAAAACTGTTTTTT
CDR3 protein: CASSAHIATNEKLFF
J gene: TRBJ1-4
V gene: TRBV19
clone size: NA
D gene: NA

CDR3 DNA: TGTGCCAGCAGCTTAACGGGACAGGGGTATAACACCGGGGAGCTGTTTTTT
CDR3 protein: CASSLTGQGYNTGELFF
J gene: TRBJ2-2
V gene: TRBV7-2
clone size: NA
D gene: TRBD1

CDR3 DNA: TGTGCCAGCAGTGAAGCAGGACAGGTTAGGGAGTATTCACCCCTCCACTTT
CDR3 protein: CASSEAGQVREYSPLHF
J gene: TRBJ1-6
V gene: TRBV2
clone size: NA
D gene: TRBD1

CDR3 DNA: TGTGCCAGCAGCTTAGCCTCGGTAATCGAGCAGTACTTC
CDR3 protein: CASSLASVIEQYF
J gene: TRBJ2-7
V gene: TRBV7-9
clone size: NA
D gene: NA

CDR3 DNA: TGTGCCAGTAGTCTCCAGGTTAGCACAGATACGCAGTATTTT
CDR3 protein: CASSLQVSTDTQYF
J gene: TRBJ2-3
V gene: TRBV19
clone size: NA
D gene: NA